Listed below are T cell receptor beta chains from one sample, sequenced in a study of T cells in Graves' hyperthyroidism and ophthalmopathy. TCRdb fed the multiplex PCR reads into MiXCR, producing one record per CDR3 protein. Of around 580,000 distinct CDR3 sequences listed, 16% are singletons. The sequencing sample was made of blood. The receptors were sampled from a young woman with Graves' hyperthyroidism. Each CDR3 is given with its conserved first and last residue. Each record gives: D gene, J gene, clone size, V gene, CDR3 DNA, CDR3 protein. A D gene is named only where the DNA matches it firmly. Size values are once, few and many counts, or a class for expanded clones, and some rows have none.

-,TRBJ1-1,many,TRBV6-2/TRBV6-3,TGTGCCAGCAGGGGACAAAGGGGCACTGAAGCTTTCTTT,CASRGQRGTEAFF
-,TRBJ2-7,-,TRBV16,TGTGCCAGCAGCCAACCATGGTCCGACAGGAACTCCTACGAGCAGTACTTC,CASSQPWSDRNSYEQYF
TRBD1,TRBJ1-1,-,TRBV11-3,TGTGCCAGCAGCTTTCACAGGGGGCGGTACACTGAAGCTTTCTTT,CASSFHRGRYTEAFF
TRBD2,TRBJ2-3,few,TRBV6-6,TGTGCCAGCAGTTACTTGGGACTAGCTGCGACAGATACGCAGTATTTT,CASSYLGLAATDTQYF
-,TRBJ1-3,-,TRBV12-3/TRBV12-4,TGTGCCAGCAGTTTCAGTGGGTTCGGGAGAAACACCATATATTTT,CASSFSGFGRNTIYF
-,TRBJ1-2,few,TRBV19,TGTGCCAGTAGTATGTCCCAGGCTCTCCATGGCTACACCTTC,CASSMSQALHGYTF
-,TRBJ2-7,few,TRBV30,TGTGCCTGGAGTGCCGGGCCCTACGAGCAGTACTTC,CAWSAGPYEQYF
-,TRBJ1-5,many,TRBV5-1,TGCGCCAGCAGCTCAGGGGACCGGCCCAATCAGCCCCAGCATTTT,CASSSGDRPNQPQHF
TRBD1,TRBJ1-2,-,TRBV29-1,TGCAGCGTTGAGGGACAGGGGCTCCTTGGCTACACCTTC,CSVEGQGLLGYTF
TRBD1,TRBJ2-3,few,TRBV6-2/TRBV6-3,TGTGCCAGCAGTTACGTGGGACAGGTCACAGATACGCAGTATTTT,CASSYVGQVTDTQYF
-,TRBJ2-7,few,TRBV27,TGTGCCAGCAGTTTTGCCCCCGGGACCGCAGTCTACGAGCAGTACTTC,CASSFAPGTAVYEQYF
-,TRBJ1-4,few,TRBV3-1,TGTGCCAGCAGCCCCCGCGCAGAAAATAATGAAAAACTGTTTTTT,CASSPRAENNEKLFF
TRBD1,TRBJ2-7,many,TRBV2,TGTGCCAGCAGACCTGACAGGGGGGACGAGCAGTACTTC,CASRPDRGDEQYF
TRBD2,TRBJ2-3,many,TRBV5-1,TGCGCCAGCAAAGCGGGAGGTGCAGATACGCAGTATTTT,CASKAGGADTQYF
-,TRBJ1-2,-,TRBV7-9,TGTGCCAGCAGCTTTCAAAGACGCGTAATGGGCTATGGCTACACCTTC,CASSFQRRVMGYGYTF
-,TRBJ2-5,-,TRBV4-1,TGCGCCAGCAGCCACGGACGGAGCCTGGGGACCCAGTACTTC,CASSHGRSLGTQYF
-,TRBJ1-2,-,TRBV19,TGTGCCAGTAGTACCCCTCTGGGCGGTGGCTACACCTTC,CASSTPLGGGYTF
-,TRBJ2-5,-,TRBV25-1,TGTGCCAGCAGGAAGCCAGGGGCTTGGGAGACCCAGTACTTC,CASRKPGAWETQYF
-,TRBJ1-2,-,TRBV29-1,TGCAGCGCCCAACTAGTATCCGGCAGGGTGGTTCATGGCTACACCTTC,CSAQLVSGRVVHGYTF
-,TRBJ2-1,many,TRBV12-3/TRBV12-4,TGTGCCAGCAGTTTTAGGGGGGGGGCCTCCTACAATGAGCAGTTCTTC,CASSFRGGASYNEQFF
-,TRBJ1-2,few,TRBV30,TGTGCCTGTACCCCGGCAAACTATGGCTACACCTTC,CACTPANYGYTF
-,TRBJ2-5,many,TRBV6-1,TGTGCCAGCAGTGAAGGGGCAGGCCAAGAGACCCAGTACTTC,CASSEGAGQETQYF
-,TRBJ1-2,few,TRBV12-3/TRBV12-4,TGTGCCAGCAGGACCGGCCCCCGAGGGGGCTACACCTTC,CASRTGPRGGYTF
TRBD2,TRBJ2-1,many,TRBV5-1,TGCGCCAGCAGCAACCTTAGCGGGAGGAGGGATGAGCAGTTCTTC,CASSNLSGRRDEQFF
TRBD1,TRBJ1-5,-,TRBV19,TGTGCCAGTAGTAGACTCGGACAGGGAGGCAATCAGCCCCAGCATTTT,CASSRLGQGGNQPQHF
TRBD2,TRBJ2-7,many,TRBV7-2,TGTGCCAGCAGCTTGGACGGGGGGGCGTACGAGCAGTACTTC,CASSLDGGAYEQYF
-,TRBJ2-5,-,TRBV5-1,TGCGCCAGCAGCCTTGAGCCGGGACCGGGGCAAGAGACCCAGTACTTC,CASSLEPGPGQETQYF
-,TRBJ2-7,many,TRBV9,TGTGCCAGCAGCGTAGAACCCGTTGGGGAGCAGTACTTC,CASSVEPVGEQYF
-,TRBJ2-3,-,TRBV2,TGTGCCAGCAGTGAATTGAAGTTACTGACAGATACGCAGTATTTT,CASSELKLLTDTQYF
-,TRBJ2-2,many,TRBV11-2,TGTGCCAGCAGTCCAGACGTAACCGGGGAGCTGTTTTTT,CASSPDVTGELFF
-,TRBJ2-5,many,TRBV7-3,TGTGCCAGCAGCCCCGAGGCGGACGAGACCCAGTACTTC,CASSPEADETQYF
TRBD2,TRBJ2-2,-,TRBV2,TGTGCCAGCAGTGTTGCGGCGGGAGCGGCCGGGGAGCTGTTTTTT,CASSVAAGAAGELFF
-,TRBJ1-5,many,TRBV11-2,TGTGCCAGCAGCCCTGACGGATATCAGCCCCAGCATTTT,CASSPDGYQPQHF
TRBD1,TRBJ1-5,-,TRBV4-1,TGCGCCAGCAGCGAAAGCCCGACAGGGGATCAGCCCCAGCATTTT,CASSESPTGDQPQHF
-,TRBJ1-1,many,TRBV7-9,TGTGCCAGCAGCTCAACTCCGAGGCGGGAAGCTTTCTTT,CASSSTPRREAFF
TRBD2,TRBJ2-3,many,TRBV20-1,TGCAGTGCCTCGGGACTAGCGGGAGGCATTAGCACAGATACGCAGTATTTT,CSASGLAGGISTDTQYF
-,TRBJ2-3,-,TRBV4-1,TGCGCCAGCAGCCAAGTTGACCTTATTAGCACAGATACGCAGTATTTT,CASSQVDLISTDTQYF
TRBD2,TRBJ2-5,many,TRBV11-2,TGTGCCAGCAGCTCTAGCGGGAGTAGGGGGACCCAGTACTTC,CASSSSGSRGTQYF
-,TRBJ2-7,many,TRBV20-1,TGCAGTGCTAGATTTGGCGGACCTTCTACGGAGCAGTACTTC,CSARFGGPSTEQYF
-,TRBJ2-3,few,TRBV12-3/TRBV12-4,TGTGCCAGCAAGGGAGATACGCAGTATTTT,CASKGDTQYF
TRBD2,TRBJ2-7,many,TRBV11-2,TGTGCCAGCAGCTTCACTAGCGGGACCTACGAGCAGTACTTC,CASSFTSGTYEQYF
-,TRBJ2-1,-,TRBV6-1,TGTGCCAGCACCAGGTCGGAGGACAATGAGCAGTTCTTC,CASTRSEDNEQFF
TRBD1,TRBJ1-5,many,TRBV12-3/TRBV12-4,TGTGCCAGCAGCCATTCAGACAGGGTAGACCAGCCCCAGCATTTT,CASSHSDRVDQPQHF
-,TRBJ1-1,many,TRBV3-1,TGTGCCAGCAGTTACAGGGAGAACACTGAAGCTTTCTTT,CASSYRENTEAFF
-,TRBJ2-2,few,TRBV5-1,TGCGCCAGCAGCTTGAGACAGCCGAACACCGGGGAGCTGTTTTTT,CASSLRQPNTGELFF
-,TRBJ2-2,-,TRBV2,TGTGCCAGCAGCAGTAGCGGCTACACCGGGGAGCTGTTTTTT,CASSSSGYTGELFF
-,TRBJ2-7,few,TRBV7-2,TGTGCCAGCAGGAGCGACAGGTACGACGAGCAGTACTTC,CASRSDRYDEQYF
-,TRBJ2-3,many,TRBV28,TGTGCCAGCAGCATACTAGCTACTAGCACAGATACGCAGTATTTT,CASSILATSTDTQYF
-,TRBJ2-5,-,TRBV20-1,TGCAGTGCTAGAAATTCCGCAGGGCTAGCCGAGAGACGAACCGAGGAGACCCAGTACTTC,CSARNSAGLAERRTEETQYF
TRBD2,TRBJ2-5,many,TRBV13,TGTGCCAGCAGCGCCCTCACTAGCGTCCAAGAGACCCAGTACTTC,CASSALTSVQETQYF
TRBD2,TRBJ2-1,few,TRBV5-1,TGCGCCAGCAGCTTGTTCCGGGGATGGTCTAGCGGGGCCTCCTACAATGAGCAGTTCTTC,CASSLFRGWSSGASYNEQFF